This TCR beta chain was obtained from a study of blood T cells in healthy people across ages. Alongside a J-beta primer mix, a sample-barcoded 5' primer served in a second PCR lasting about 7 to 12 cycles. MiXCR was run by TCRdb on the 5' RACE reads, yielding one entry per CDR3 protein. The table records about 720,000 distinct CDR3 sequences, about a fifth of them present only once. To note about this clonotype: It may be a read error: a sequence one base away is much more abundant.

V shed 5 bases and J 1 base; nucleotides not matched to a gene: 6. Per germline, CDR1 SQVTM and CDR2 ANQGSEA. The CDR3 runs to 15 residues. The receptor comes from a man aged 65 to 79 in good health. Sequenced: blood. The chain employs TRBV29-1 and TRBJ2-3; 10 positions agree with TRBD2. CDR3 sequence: CSVRRTSGCTDTQYF. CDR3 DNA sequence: TGCAGCGTTCGGAGGACTAGCGGTTGCACAGATACGCAGTATTTT.